This T cell receptor beta chain was recorded in a study of blood T cell repertoires in COVID-19. Profiling relied on immunoSEQ multiplex PCR, and the TCRdb table lists in-frame clones only, not all of them. The table shows about 230,000 clones, with 75% to 85% occurring only once. The germline V gene encodes CDR1 LNHDA and CDR2 SQIVND (reference sequence). The CDR3 runs 16 residues. Trimming at V came to 4 bases and at J to 8 bases, leaving 10 bases not matched to a gene. Sequences were obtained from peripheral blood. This clonotype was sampled from a woman in her forties or fifties with acute or convalescent COVID-19. The V gene is TRBV19, the J gene TRBJ2-1; TRBD2 agrees at 11 bases. CDR3 sequence (DNA): TGTGCCAGTAGTACCCCCGGTAGCGGGGGGGGCGATGAGCAGTTCTTC. The encoded protein is CASSTPGSGGGDEQFF.